This is a list of T cell receptor beta chains from one sample in a study of blood T cells in healthy people across ages. TCRdb re-called the 5' RACE reads through MiXCR, storing one row per CDR3 protein. The sample records over 600,000 distinct CDR3 sequences, about 56% being singletons. Source material: blood. The receptor source for this set is a man aged 40-55 years in good health. Each CDR3 is given with its conserved first and last residue. D genes are given only for firm matches. Clone size is not always given. Where it is, it says once, few, many or a class for expanded clones.

CDR3 DNA: TGCGCCAGCAGCCAATTCTCGGGTCCGGAGGAGACCCAGTACTTC; CDR3 protein: CASSQFSGPEETQYF; V gene: TRBV4-3; J gene: TRBJ2-5; D gene: .; clone size: many
CDR3 DNA: TGCAGTGCTAGAGCGCTACAGGGGGCTGGCTATGGCTACACCTTC; CDR3 protein: CSARALQGAGYGYTF; V gene: TRBV20-1; J gene: TRBJ1-2; D gene: TRBD1; clone size: few
CDR3 DNA: TGTGCCAGCAGTTTGGTGACAGGGGGAGGGAATGAGCAGTTCTTC; CDR3 protein: CASSLVTGGGNEQFF; V gene: TRBV28; J gene: TRBJ2-1; D gene: TRBD1; clone size: once
CDR3 DNA: TGTGCCAGCAGCGTAGTAGCGGGCACAGATACGCAGTATTTT; CDR3 protein: CASSVVAGTDTQYF; V gene: TRBV9; J gene: TRBJ2-3; D gene: .; clone size: .
CDR3 DNA: TGCAGCACACGAAACACTGAAGCTTTCTTT; CDR3 protein: CSTRNTEAFF; V gene: TRBV29-1; J gene: TRBJ1-1; D gene: .; clone size: few
CDR3 DNA: TGTGCCAGCAGCTCCCGACAGGGGCGTCGGGAGACCCAGTACTTC; CDR3 protein: CASSSRQGRRETQYF; V gene: TRBV27; J gene: TRBJ2-5; D gene: TRBD1; clone size: .
CDR3 DNA: TGTGCCAGCAGTGAAGGCGGGGGGGGCTACAATGAGCAGTTCTTC; CDR3 protein: CASSEGGGGYNEQFF; V gene: TRBV2; J gene: TRBJ2-1; D gene: TRBD2; clone size: .
CDR3 DNA: TGTGCCAGCAGAATTATAGACAAGTATGGCTACACCTTC; CDR3 protein: CASRIIDKYGYTF; V gene: TRBV6-2/TRBV6-3; J gene: TRBJ1-2; D gene: .; clone size: many
CDR3 DNA: TGTGCCAGCAGCGTAGAGGAGGGTTCGGGGCGTAATGAGCAGTTCTTC; CDR3 protein: CASSVEEGSGRNEQFF; V gene: TRBV9; J gene: TRBJ2-1; D gene: .; clone size: .
CDR3 DNA: TGTGCCAGCAAGGGGGGAACTAGCACAGATACGCAGTATTTT; CDR3 protein: CASKGGTSTDTQYF; V gene: TRBV6-6; J gene: TRBJ2-3; D gene: .; clone size: .
CDR3 DNA: TGTGCCAGCAGTCACGGGACTAGCGGGAGGGATACGCAGTATTTT; CDR3 protein: CASSHGTSGRDTQYF; V gene: TRBV6-5; J gene: TRBJ2-3; D gene: TRBD2; clone size: few
CDR3 DNA: TGTGCCAGCAGGCGGAGGGGGTCCGGTGACGGGGAGCTGTTTTTT; CDR3 protein: CASRRRGSGDGELFF; V gene: TRBV7-9; J gene: TRBJ2-2; D gene: .; clone size: few
CDR3 DNA: TGCAGTGCTAGAGACCCGAACCTCCCCGGGACAGGGGGCAAGGGCTCCTACAATGAGCAGTTCTTC; CDR3 protein: CSARDPNLPGTGGKGSYNEQFF; V gene: TRBV20-1; J gene: TRBJ2-1; D gene: TRBD1; clone size: once
CDR3 DNA: TGTGCCAGCAGTTTTTCCGGGGCCAGCGCAGATACGCAGTATTTT; CDR3 protein: CASSFSGASADTQYF; V gene: TRBV12-3/TRBV12-4; J gene: TRBJ2-3; D gene: .; clone size: .
CDR3 DNA: TGTGCCAGCAGCTTAATAAGGGGGCTTACCCCAACTAATGAGCAGTTCTTC; CDR3 protein: CASSLIRGLTPTNEQFF; V gene: TRBV7-2; J gene: TRBJ2-1; D gene: TRBD1; clone size: .
CDR3 DNA: TGTGCCAGCTCACCGGTACAGGGACTCACAGATACGCAGTATTTT; CDR3 protein: CASSPVQGLTDTQYF; V gene: TRBV18; J gene: TRBJ2-3; D gene: .; clone size: .
CDR3 DNA: TGTGCCAGCAGTTTGGGGGCGGGCACCGGGGGTGAGCAGTTCTTC; CDR3 protein: CASSLGAGTGGEQFF; V gene: TRBV12-3/TRBV12-4; J gene: TRBJ2-1; D gene: .; clone size: .
CDR3 DNA: TGTGCTAGCAGCCGACCGACAGGGTCGATAGCCTCCTACAATGAGCAGTTCTTC; CDR3 protein: CASSRPTGSIASYNEQFF; V gene: TRBV27; J gene: TRBJ2-1; D gene: TRBD1; clone size: .
CDR3 DNA: TGCGCCAGCAGCAACTTTGCTAGGAACACCGGGGAGCTGTTTTTT; CDR3 protein: CASSNFARNTGELFF; V gene: TRBV4-3; J gene: TRBJ2-2; D gene: .; clone size: .
CDR3 DNA: TGCGCCAGCAGCTTGTCGGCCATGGGGCGGGCGGATACGCAGTATTTT; CDR3 protein: CASSLSAMGRADTQYF; V gene: TRBV5-1; J gene: TRBJ2-3; D gene: .; clone size: .
CDR3 DNA: TGTGCCATCACGAATCGGGCCGAAGCGGACGAGCAGTACTTC; CDR3 protein: CAITNRAEADEQYF; V gene: TRBV10-3; J gene: TRBJ2-7; D gene: .; clone size: .
CDR3 DNA: TGTGCCAGCAGCTCCGGGCCCCCTAACTATGGCTACACCTTC; CDR3 protein: CASSSGPPNYGYTF; V gene: TRBV12-3/TRBV12-4; J gene: TRBJ1-2; D gene: .; clone size: .
CDR3 DNA: TGCAGCGTTGAAGAGGCGGGGGCCGGGTATGGCTACACCTTC; CDR3 protein: CSVEEAGAGYGYTF; V gene: TRBV29-1; J gene: TRBJ1-2; D gene: .; clone size: .
CDR3 DNA: TGTGCCAGCAGTGTACCAGGGGGCCCCTACGAGCAGTACTTC; CDR3 protein: CASSVPGGPYEQYF; V gene: TRBV12-3/TRBV12-4; J gene: TRBJ2-7; D gene: TRBD1; clone size: few
CDR3 DNA: TGCAGCGTCGGCGGGACAGGGGTCAATGAGCAGTTCTTC; CDR3 protein: CSVGGTGVNEQFF; V gene: TRBV29-1; J gene: TRBJ2-1; D gene: TRBD1; clone size: .
CDR3 DNA: TGCAGCGTTGATCCTAGCGGGGGGTCCACAGATACGCAGTATTTT; CDR3 protein: CSVDPSGGSTDTQYF; V gene: TRBV29-1; J gene: TRBJ2-3; D gene: TRBD2; clone size: few
CDR3 DNA: TGTGCCAGCAGTGGGACGGTCGAGCAGTACTTC; CDR3 protein: CASSGTVEQYF; V gene: TRBV2; J gene: TRBJ2-7; D gene: .; clone size: few